This T cell receptor beta chain was profiled in a study of shared clonotypes between healthy human individuals (dated by TCRdb to between 2020 and 2021). For context, the study as a whole: A few men and a couple of women, aged 18 to 49 years, made up the cohort. For each donor, three plates each were used for CD4 naive and CD4 memory, two plates were used for CD8 naive, and one plate was used for CD8 memory. To estimate repertoire size and how much clonotype sharing occurs between individuals, the study deeply sequenced the blood TCR repertoires of roughly 5 healthy adults. Libraries were prepared and TCR repertoires were sequenced by different laboratories using diverse techniques, in order to increase sequencing depth and limit assay-specific biases. Leukapheresis yielded between about 0.94 and 8.9 billion PBMCs per donor. Beyond this particular receptor, the publication reports: The small number of donors limited the genetic and exposure-history diversity represented. Based on pairwise subsampling, the degree of clonotype sharing among donors was expected to be affected by sequencing depth. When a handful of donors were compared, the shared fraction of clonotypes was about 5% for naive CD4, around 3.6% for naive CD8, 2.3% for memory CD4, and roughly 0.43% for memory CD8. Rarefaction of sorted-subset datasets indicated incomplete sequencing despite the large sequencing depth. Estimated clonotype richness was generally larger for naive than for memory subsets. Only blood was sampled, and tissue TCR repertoires likely differ from those in blood. Higher generation probabilities were observed for clonotypes shared by all four sorted-subset donors than for non-shared clonotypes.

The donors were healthy, HIV-negative adults who had no recently reported acute infections or vaccinations. All donors were Caucasian adults living in Nashville, Tennessee, USA. Magnetic negative selection was used to enrich CD4+ T cells, after which naive cells were positively selected on CD45RA and the negative fraction became the memory subset. Blood was collected by leukapheresis, and PBMCs were isolated by Ficoll-Histopaque density gradient centrifugation and then cryopreserved in liquid nitrogen vapor phase. Purity and quantity of every magnetically sorted T cell population were checked by analytical flow cytometry. From each sorted fraction, genomic DNA was isolated and quantified by UV absorbance on a Nanodrop 2000c. Using the deep immunoSEQ assay, multiplex PCR amplified TCR CDR3 regions from genomic DNA. Extracted genomic DNA from each cell subset was distributed evenly across all wells of several immunoSEQ 96-well plates, and each plate was treated as a replicate. For sorted subsets, about 200 ng genomic DNA, equal to 30,000 to 35,000 T cell genomes, was loaded into each replicate PCR. Purified libraries were measured with a Qubit 3.0 fluorometer, size-checked on a Bioanalyzer 2100, and measured again with the KAPA Library Quantification kit. Every immunoSEQ 96-well plate was sequenced on a dedicated single-read 150-cycle Illumina NextSeq 550 flow cell. The original pipeline was this. Because the immunoSEQ output included only junctional sequences and no quality scores, the filtering could not be the same as the filtering used for full-length reads. Sequences were annotated with PyIR, a Python wrapper for IgBLAST v1.9, and V/J genes and CDR3 were assigned using IMGT germline references. Reads were filtered out if the reads had weak V/J assignments (E-value above 1e-6), no CDR3, stop codons, out-of-frame junctions, or ambiguous translated residues. V3J clonotypes were defined as sequences sharing an identical inferred V gene, J gene, and CDR3 amino acid sequence. The percentage overlap between two repertoires was calculated by dividing the number of shared unique clonotypes by the size of the smaller repertoire. Three approaches were used to assess repertoire richness: RTK rarefaction, the Chao1 estimator, and Recon v2.1 estimates of unobserved clonotypes. Generation probabilities for all TCRbeta clonotypes obtained by the gDNA method from a handful of donors were computed using OLGA. TCRdb retrieved this table from immuneACCESS and kept in-frame rearrangements only. Not all clones are present; in checked studies, unresolved V genes account for under half, and no reason is known for the remainder. The V and J calls and clone size are taken from that table; D and trimming were inferred from the DNA. For this sample the table gives around 1 million clones, of which 76% were detected only once. Over 1.3% of the sample comes from the top ten.

This clone was seen repeatedly, ten times or more. What this receptor recognizes is not known. No per-base quality is available; no much larger clone lies one base away. Including the terminal cysteine and phenylalanine, the CDR3 comprises 14 residues. Solely the CDR3 DNA is kept, with 42 bases framed from the first base. Here V drops 4 bases and J drops 4 bases, and the junction holds 3 bases not matched to any gene. From the germline V gene (reference sequence), CDR1 is LNHNV and CDR2 is YYDKDF. The chain is encoded by TRBV15 joined to TRBJ1-2, with 10 bases aligning to TRBD1. The sequenced sample was memory CD4+ T cells sorted from blood. The cell subset or site label of this sample denotes: CD45RA-negative fraction. This sequence originates from a man aged 18 to 35 in good health. DNA sequence: TGTGCCACCAGCACGGGACAGGGGCTCTATGGCTACACCTTC. The translation is CATSTGQGLYGYTF.